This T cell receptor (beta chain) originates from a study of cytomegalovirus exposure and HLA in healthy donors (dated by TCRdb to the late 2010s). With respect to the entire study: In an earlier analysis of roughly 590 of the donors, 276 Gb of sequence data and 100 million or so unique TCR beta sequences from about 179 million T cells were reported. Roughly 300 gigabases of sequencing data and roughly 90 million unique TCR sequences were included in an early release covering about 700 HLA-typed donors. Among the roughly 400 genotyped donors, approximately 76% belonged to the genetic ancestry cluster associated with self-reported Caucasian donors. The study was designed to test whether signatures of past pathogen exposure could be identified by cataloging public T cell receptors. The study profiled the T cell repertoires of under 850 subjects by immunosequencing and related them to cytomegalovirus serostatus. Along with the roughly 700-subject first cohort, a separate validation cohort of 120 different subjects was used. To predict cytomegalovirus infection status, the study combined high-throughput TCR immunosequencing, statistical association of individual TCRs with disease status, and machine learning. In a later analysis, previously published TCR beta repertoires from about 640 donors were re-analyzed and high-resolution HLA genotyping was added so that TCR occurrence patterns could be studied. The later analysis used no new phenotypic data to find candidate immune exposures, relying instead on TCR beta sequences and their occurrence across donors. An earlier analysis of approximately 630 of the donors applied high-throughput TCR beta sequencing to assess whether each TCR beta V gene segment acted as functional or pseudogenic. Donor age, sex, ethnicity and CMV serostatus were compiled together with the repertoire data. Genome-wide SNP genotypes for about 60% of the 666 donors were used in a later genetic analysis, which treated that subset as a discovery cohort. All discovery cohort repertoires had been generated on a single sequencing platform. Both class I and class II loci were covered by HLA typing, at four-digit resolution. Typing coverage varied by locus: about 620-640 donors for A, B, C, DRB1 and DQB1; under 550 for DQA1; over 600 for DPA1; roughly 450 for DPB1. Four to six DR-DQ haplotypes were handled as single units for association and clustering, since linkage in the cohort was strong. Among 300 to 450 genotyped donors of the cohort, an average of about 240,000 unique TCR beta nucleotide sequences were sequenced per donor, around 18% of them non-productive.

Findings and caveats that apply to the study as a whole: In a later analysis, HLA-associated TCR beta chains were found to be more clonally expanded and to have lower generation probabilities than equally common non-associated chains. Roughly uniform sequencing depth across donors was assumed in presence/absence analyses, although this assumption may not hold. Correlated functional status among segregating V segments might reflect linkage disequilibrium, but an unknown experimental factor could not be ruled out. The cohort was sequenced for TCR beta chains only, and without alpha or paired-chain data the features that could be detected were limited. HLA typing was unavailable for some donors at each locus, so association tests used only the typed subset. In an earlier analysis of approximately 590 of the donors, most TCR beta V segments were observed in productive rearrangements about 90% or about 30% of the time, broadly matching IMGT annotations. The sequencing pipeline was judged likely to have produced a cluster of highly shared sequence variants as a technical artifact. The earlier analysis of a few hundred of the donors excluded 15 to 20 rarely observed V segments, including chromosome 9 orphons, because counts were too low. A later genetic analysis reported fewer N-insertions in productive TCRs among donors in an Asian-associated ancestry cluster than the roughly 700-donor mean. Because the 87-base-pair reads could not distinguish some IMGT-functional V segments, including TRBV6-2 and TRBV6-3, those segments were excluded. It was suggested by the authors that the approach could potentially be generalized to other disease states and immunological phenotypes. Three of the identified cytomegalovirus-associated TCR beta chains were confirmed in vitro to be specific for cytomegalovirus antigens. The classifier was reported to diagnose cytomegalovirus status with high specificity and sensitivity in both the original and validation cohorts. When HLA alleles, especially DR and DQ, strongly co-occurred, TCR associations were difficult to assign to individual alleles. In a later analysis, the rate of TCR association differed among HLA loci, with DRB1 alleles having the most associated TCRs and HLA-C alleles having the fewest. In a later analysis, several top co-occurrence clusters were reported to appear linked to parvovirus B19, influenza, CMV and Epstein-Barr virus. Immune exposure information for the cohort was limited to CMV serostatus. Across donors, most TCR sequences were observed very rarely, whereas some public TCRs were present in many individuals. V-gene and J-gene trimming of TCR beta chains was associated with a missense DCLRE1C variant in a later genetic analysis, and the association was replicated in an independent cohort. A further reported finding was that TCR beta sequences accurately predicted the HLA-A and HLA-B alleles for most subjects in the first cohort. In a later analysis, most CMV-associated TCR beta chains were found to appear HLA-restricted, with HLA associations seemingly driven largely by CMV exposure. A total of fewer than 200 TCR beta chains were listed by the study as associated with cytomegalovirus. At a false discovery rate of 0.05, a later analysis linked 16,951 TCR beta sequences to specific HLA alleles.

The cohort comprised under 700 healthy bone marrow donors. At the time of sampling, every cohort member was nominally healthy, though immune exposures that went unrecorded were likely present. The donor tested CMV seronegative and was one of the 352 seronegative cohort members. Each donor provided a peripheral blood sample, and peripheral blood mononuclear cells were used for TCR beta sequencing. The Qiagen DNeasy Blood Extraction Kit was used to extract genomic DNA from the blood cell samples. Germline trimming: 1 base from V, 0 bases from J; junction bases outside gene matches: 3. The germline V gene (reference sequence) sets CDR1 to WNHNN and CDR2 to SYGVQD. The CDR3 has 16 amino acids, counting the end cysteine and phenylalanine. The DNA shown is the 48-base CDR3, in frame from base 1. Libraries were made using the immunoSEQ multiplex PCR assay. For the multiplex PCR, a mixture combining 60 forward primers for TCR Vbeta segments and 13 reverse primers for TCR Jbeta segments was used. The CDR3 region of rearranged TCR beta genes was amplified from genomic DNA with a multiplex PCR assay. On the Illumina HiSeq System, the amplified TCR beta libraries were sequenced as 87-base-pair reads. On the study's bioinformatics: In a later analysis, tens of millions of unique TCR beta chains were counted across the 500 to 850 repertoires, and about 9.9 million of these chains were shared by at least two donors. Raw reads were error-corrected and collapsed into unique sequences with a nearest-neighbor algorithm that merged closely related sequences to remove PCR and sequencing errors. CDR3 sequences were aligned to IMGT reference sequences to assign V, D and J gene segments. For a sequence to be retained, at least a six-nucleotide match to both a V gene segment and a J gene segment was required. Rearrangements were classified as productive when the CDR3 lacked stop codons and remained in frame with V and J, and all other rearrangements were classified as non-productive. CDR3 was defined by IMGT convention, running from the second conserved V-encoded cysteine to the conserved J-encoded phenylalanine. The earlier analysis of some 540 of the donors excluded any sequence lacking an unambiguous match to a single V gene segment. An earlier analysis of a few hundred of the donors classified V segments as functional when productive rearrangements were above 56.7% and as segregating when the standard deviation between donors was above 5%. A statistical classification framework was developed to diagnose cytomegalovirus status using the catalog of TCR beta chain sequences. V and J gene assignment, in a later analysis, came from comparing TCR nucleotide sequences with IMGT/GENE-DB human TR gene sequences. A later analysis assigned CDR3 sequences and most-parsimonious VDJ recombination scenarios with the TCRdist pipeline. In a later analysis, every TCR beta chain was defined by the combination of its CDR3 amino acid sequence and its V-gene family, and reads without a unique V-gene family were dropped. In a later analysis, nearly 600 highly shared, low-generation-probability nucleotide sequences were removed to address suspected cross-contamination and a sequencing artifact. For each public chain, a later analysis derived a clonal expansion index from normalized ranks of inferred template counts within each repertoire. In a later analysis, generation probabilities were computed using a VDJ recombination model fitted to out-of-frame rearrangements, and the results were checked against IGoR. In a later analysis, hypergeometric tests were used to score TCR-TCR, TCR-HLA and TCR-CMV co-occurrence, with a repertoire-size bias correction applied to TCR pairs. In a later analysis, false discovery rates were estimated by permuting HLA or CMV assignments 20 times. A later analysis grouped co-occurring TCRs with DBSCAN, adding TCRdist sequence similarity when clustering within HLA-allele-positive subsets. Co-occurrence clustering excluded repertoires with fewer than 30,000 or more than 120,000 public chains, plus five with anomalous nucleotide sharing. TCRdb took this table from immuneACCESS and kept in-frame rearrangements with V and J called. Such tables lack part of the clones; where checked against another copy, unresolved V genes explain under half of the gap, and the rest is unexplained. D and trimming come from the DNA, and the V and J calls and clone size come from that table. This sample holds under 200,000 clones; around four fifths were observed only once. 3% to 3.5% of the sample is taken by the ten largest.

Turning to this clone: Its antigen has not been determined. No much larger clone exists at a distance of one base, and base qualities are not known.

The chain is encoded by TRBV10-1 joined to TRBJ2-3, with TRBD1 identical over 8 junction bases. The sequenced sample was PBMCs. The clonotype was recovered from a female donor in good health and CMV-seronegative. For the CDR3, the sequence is CASSEWGQASTDTQYF. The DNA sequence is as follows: TGCGCCAGCAGTGAGTGGGGACAGGCTAGCACAGATACGCAGTATTTT.